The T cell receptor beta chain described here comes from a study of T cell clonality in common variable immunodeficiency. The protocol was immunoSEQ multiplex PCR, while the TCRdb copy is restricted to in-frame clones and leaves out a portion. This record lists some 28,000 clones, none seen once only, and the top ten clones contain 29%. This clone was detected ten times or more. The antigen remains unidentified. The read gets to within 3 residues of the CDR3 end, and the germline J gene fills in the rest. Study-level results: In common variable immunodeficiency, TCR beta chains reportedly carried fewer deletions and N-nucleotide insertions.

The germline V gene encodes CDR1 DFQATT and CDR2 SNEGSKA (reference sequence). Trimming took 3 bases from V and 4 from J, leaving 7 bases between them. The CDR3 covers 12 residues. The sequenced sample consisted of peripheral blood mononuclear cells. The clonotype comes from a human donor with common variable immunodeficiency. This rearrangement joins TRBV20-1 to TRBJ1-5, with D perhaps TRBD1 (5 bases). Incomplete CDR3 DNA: TGCAGTGCTAGGGGGCAAAATCAGCCC. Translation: CSARGQNQP. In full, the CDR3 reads CSARGQNQPQHF.